The 18 T cell receptor beta chains below were found in one sample sequenced in a study of identical twins. In TCRdb, the 5' RACE reads were re-called with MiXCR into one record per CDR3 protein. The table shows some 320,000 distinct CDR3 sequences, with around an eighth occurring only once. Another study also made use of these data, one on yellow fever vaccine responses in identical twins.

The sequencing sample was made of CD8+ T cells sorted from blood. These receptors all come from a woman aged 18-30 years in good health.

This chain uses TRBV5-1 with TRBJ1-4; TRBD1 matches at 8 bases. V was pared by 4 bases and J by 7 bases, with 6 bases of the junction left unmatched. Germline V gene sequence: CDR1 SGHRS, CDR2 YFSETQ. The CDR3 contains 14 residues. In DNA, the CDR3 is TGCGCCAGCAGCACACAGGGGGATCCTGAAAAACTGTTTTTT. Translating it yields CASSTQGDPEKLFF.

The V call is TRBV2, the J call TRBJ1-5, with 7 bases matching TRBD1. This CDR3 is built from 16 residues. Per germline, CDR1 SNHLY and CDR2 FYNNEI. V lost 3 bases and J lost 0; bases outside the gene matches: 5. The CDR3 DNA is TGTGCCAGCAGTGAGACAGGGTACGATAGCAATCAGCCCCAGCATTTT. It translates to CASSETGYDSNQPQHF.

J is TRBJ2-7 and V is TRBV6-1; D is perhaps TRBD1 or TRBD2 (5 bases each). The germline V and J ends were trimmed by 11 bases and 1 base, with 18 bases remaining between them. The CDR3 is 14 residues long. CDR1 and CDR2 (germline): MNHNS, SASEGT. This CDR3 reads CAASRPGRSYEQYF. The CDR3 DNA is TGTGCCGCTTCCCGACCGGGACGGTCCTACGAGCAGTACTTC.

This clonotype was recorded at least ten times. This chain uses TRBV4-1 with TRBJ2-7; no reliable D call. The CDR3 has 14 amino acids. The germline V gene has CDR1 MGHRA and CDR2 YSYEKL. V was trimmed by 4 bases and J by 1 base, leaving 11 bases between them. CDR3 residues: CASSLAVGSYEQYV. The CDR3 coding sequence is TGCGCCAGCAGCCTAGCCGTAGGATCCTACGAGCAGTACGTC.

The chain carries TRBV5-1 and TRBJ1-5; 7 nucleotides match TRBD1. J lost 1 base, V lost 4 bases, and 5 bases had no gene match. The CDR3 has 15 amino acids. The germline V gene encodes CDR1 SGHRS and CDR2 YFSETQ. The CDR3 coding sequence is TGCGCCAGCAGCCCGGCGGGACAGAGCAATCAGCCCCAGCATTTT. Translated, it gives CASSPAGQSNQPQHF.

This clonotype was seen only a few times. The chain recombines TRBV3-1 with TRBJ1-4; no clear D. The CDR3 is 14 residues long. Trimming left V 8 bases short and J 3 bases short, with 13 bases between. The germline CDR1 and CDR2 sequences are LGHDT and YNNKEL (reference sequence). The CDR3 loop reads CASASRASNEKLFF. Here the CDR3 DNA reads TGTGCCAGCGCTTCCCGAGCTTCTAATGAAAAACTGTTTTTT.

A few counts support this clonotype. V and J are TRBV12-3 or TRBV12-4 and TRBJ1-5; D remains ambiguous. CDR3 length: 15 residues. V was clipped by 5 bases and J by 6 bases, with 17 bases between them. As DNA, the CDR3 is TGTGCCAGCAGTCCTCCCACGAGGGCGGCTCAGCCCCAGCATTTT. It specifies CASSPPTRAAQPQHF.

CDR3 loop: CSAIGTLDTEAFF. The DNA for the CDR3 is TGCAGTGCTATTGGGACCCTGGACACTGAAGCTTTCTTT. The gene calls are TRBV20-1 and TRBJ1-1, with a weak D call TRBD1 (5 bases). The CDR3 totals 13 residues. Trimming pared 4 bases from V and 3 bases from J, leaving 12 bases between. Germline V gene sequence: CDR1 DFQATT, CDR2 SNEGSKA (reference sequence).

Many counts were recorded for this clonotype. This chain joins TRBV2 and TRBJ2-4; the D is unclear. Deletions cut 10 bases from V and 2 bases from J, with 9 bases between. CDR3 length: 12 amino acids. Per the germline V gene, CDR1 is SNHLY and CDR2 is FYNNEI. The CDR3 DNA follows: TGTGCCACCCTAGGAACCAAAAACATTCAGTACTTC. Translated: CATLGTKNIQYF.

This clonotype appeared a few times. The J gene is TRBJ2-1, the V gene TRBV15; D may be TRBD2 (5 bases). The CDR3 extends over 12 amino acids. V lost 8 bases to trimming and J lost 10 bases, with 15 bases between them. Germline loops: CDR1 LNHNV, CDR2 YYDKDF (reference sequence). The CDR3: CATSSDSSEQFF. Here the CDR3 DNA reads TGTGCCACCTCCTCGGACTCGTCCGAGCAGTTCTTC. Variable domain in full (rest from reference TRBV15 and TRBJ2-1): DAMVIQNPRYQVTQFGKPVTLSCSQTLNHNVMYWYQQKSSQAPKLLFHYYDKDFNNEADTPDNFQSRRPNTSFCFLDIRSPGLGDTAMYLCATSSDSSEQFFGPGTRLTVL.

This clonotype was seen more than once but under ten times. The chain couples TRBV27 to TRBJ2-7; TRBD2 agrees at 8 bases. CDR1 is MNHEY, CDR2 SMNVEV, per germline (reference sequence). V lost 11 bases to trimming and J lost 5 bases; unmatched junction nucleotides: 5. This CDR3 has 11 amino acids. The CDR3 is CAVIAGHEQYF. The CDR3 DNA reads as TGTGCCGTGATAGCGGGACACGAGCAGTACTTC.

CDR3 nucleotide sequence: TGTGCCAGCAGTCCCCCGGGACTAGCATTCAACAATGAGCAGTTCTTC. Its protein product is CASSPPGLAFNNEQFF. This chain connects TRBV12-3 or TRBV12-4 to TRBJ2-1; 9 bases map to TRBD2. V lost 5 bases and J lost 5; bases outside the gene matches: 10. This CDR3 spans 16 amino acids.

This clonotype occurred a few times. The CDR3 DNA reads as TGTGCCAGCAGCTCCTATAGTACACGGAACACTGAAGCTTTCTTT. Amino acid sequence: CASSSYSTRNTEAFF. The V and J genes are TRBV7-9 and TRBJ1-1; no definite D call. The germline V and J ends were trimmed by 4 bases and 1 base, with 13 bases remaining between them. The CDR3 spans 15 residues. Germline values: CDR1 SEHNR, CDR2 FQNEAQ (reference sequence).

A few counts support this clonotype. The rearrangement joins TRBV7-6 to TRBJ2-1; no firm D call. The germline gives CDR1 SGHVS, CDR2 FNYEAQ. The V end lost 7 bases, the J end lost 5 bases, and 15 bases lay between the germline ends. The CDR3 totals 14 residues. CDR3 loop: CASTLSGEDNEQFF. The CDR3 coding sequence is TGTGCCAGCACCCTAAGTGGGGAAGACAATGAGCAGTTCTTC.

The table lists this clonotype with a few counts. The V gene is TRBV28, the J gene TRBJ2-7, with 7 bases fitting TRBD1. Unmatched junction bases numbered 8, after V lost 8 bases and J lost 1 base. Germline CDR1 reads MDHEN; CDR2 reads SYDVKM. This CDR3 spans 14 amino acids. The CDR3 nucleotides are TGTGCCAGCGAGAAGACAGGGTTTTCCTACGAGCAGTACTTC. As protein: CASEKTGFSYEQYF. The full variable domain, in which reference TRBV28 and TRBJ2-7 provide the parts outside the CDR3, is DVKVTQSSRYLVKRTGEKVFLECVQDMDHENMFWYRQDPGLGLRLIYFSYDVKMKEKGDIPEGYSVSREKKERFSLILESASTNQTSMYLCASEKTGFSYEQYFGPGTRLTVT.

J is TRBJ2-7 and V is TRBV5-6; D is uncertain. Per the germline V gene, CDR1 is SGHDT and CDR2 is YYEEEE. V lost 4 bases and J 0 bases, leaving 11 bases between the germline ends. The CDR3 is made up of 14 amino acids. CDR3 loop: CASSQTYPSYEQYF. For the CDR3, the DNA is TGTGCCAGCAGCCAGACGTACCCCTCCTACGAGCAGTACTTC.

V usage is TRBV27 and J usage is TRBJ2-2; 13 bases agree with TRBD2. CDR3 length: 19 amino acids. Germline CDR1 is MNHEY and CDR2 is SMNVEV (reference sequence). V lost 5 bases and J lost 0; bases outside the gene matches: 9. Written as DNA, the CDR3 is TGTGCCAGCAGTCCCCACGTGACTAGCGGGGGGCCGAACACCGGGGAGCTGTTTTTT. Encoded protein: CASSPHVTSGGPNTGELFF.

This clonotype was seen a few times. The V and J genes are TRBV7-8 and TRBJ2-3, with no clear D. The CDR3 extends over 15 amino acids. In germline, CDR1 is SGHVS, CDR2 FQNEAQ. Trimming left V 5 bases short and J 5 bases short, with 17 bases between. CDR3 protein: CASSTIPPIQDTQYF. DNA of the CDR3: TGTGCCAGCAGCACCATTCCCCCGATACAAGATACGCAGTATTTT. The complete variable domain, with remaining parts taken from reference TRBV7-8 and TRBJ2-3, reads GAGVSQSPRYKVAKRGQDVALRCDPISGHVSLFWYQQALGQGPEFLTYFQNEAQLDKSGLPSDRFFAERPEGSVSTLKIQRTQQEDSAVYLCASSTIPPIQDTQYFGPGTRLTVL.